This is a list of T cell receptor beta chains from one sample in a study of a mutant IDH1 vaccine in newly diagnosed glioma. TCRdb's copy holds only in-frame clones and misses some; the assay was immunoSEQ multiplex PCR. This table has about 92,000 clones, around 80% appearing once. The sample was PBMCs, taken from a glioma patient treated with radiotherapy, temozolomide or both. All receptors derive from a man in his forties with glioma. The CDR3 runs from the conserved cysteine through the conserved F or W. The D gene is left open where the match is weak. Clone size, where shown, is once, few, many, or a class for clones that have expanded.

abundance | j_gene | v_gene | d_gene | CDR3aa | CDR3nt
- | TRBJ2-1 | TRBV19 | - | CASSIRGKATYDEQFF | TGTGCCAGTAGTATCAGGGGCAAAGCAACCTACGATGAGCAGTTCTTC
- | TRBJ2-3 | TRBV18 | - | CASSPRGSRGAFDTQYF | TGTGCCAGCTCACCACGGGGATCCCGGGGGGCCTTTGATACGCAGTATTTT
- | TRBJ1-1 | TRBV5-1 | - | CASSLAMGGNTEAFF | TGCGCCAGCAGCTTGGCGATGGGGGGGAACACTGAAGCTTTCTTT
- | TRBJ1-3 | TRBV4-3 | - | CASSQDFKGYGNTIYF | TGCGCCAGCAGCCAAGATTTTAAGGGCTATGGAAACACCATATATTTT
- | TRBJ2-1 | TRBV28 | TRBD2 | CASSLYSGRGNEQFF | TGTGCCAGCAGTTTATATAGCGGGAGAGGTAATGAGCAGTTCTTC
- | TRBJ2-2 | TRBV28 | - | CASSPDYNTGELFF | TGTGCCAGCAGTCCGGACTATAACACCGGGGAGCTGTTTTTT
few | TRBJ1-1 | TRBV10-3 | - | CAISDWNTEAFF | TGTGCCATCAGTGATTGGAACACTGAAGCTTTCTTT
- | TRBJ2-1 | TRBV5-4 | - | CASSQDSHYNEQFF | TGTGCCAGCAGCCAAGACTCGCACTACAATGAGCAGTTCTTC
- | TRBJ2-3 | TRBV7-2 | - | CASSLGYGGLTDTQYF | TGTGCCAGCAGCTTAGGGTACGGGGGGCTCACAGATACGCAGTATTTT
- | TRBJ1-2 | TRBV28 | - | CASSFSGGYTF | TGTGCCAGCAGTTTCTCCGGTGGCTACACCTTC
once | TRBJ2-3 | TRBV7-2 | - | CASSPNLGLTDTQYF | TGTGCCAGCAGCCCAAACCTCGGGCTGACAGATACGCAGTATTTT
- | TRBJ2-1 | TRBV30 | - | CAWSQYNEQFF | TGTGCCTGGAGCCAATACAATGAGCAGTTCTTC
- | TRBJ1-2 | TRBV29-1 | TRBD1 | CSVQDRGYGYTF | TGCAGCGTACAGGACAGGGGCTATGGCTACACCTTC
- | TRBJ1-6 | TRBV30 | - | CACPSPGTVNSPLHF | TGTGCCTGCCCCAGCCCCGGGACGGTTAATTCACCCCTCCACTTT
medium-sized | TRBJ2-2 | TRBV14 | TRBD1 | CASSPRPTGVGELFF | TGTGCCAGCAGCCCAAGACCGACAGGGGTCGGGGAGCTGTTTTTT
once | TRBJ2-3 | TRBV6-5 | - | CASSYAGTLGDTQYF | TGTGCCAGCAGTTACGCCGGGACCTTGGGAGATACGCAGTATTTT
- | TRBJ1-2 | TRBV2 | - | CASSDGTGRPYTF | TGTGCCAGCAGTGACGGGACCGGACGGCCCTACACCTTC